This T cell receptor (beta chain) was found in a study of spatial heterogeneity in lung cancer. About the research overall: Every unique TCR and UMI combination, on average, appeared more than ten times in raw reads.

V lost 5 bases to trimming and J lost 4 bases; unmatched junction nucleotides: 5. The CDR3 spans 15 residues. CDR1 and CDR2 (germline): LGHDT, YNNKEL (reference sequence). Within the sample, this clonotype is medium-sized (0.01 to 0.1%). Its specificity is not known. Indicated time point: sample taken at primary tumor resection. Researchers sequenced whole RNA taken from tumor, nontumor lung or frozen PBMC without sorting. TCRdb itself ran the 5' RACE reads through MiXCR, one entry per CDR3 protein. The repertoire holds about 4,200 distinct CDR3 sequences, with about 6.1% as singletons. Findings and limits, study-wide: Tumoral mutation counts were tracked by counts of expanded intratumoral alpha and beta TCRs.

The receptor comes from a male donor with early-stage non-small cell lung cancer. The rearrangement joins TRBV3-1 to TRBJ2-1, with TRBD2 matching 10 bases. The sequencing used lung tumor tissue, collected at surgery. CDR3 coding DNA: TGTGCCAGCAGCTCTAAACTAGCGGGATACAATGAGCAGTTCTTC. It codes for CASSSKLAGYNEQFF.